This TCR beta chain was documented in a study of T cells in Graves' hyperthyroidism and ophthalmopathy. This clonotype appeared many times. The antigen is undetermined. Study outcomes and limitations: Blood also showed most of the thyroid clonotypes that were expanded above 0.001.

Researchers took RNA transcripts and amplified the TCR beta CDR3 regions from them. The HTBI primer set drove a first-round RT-PCR of the TCR CDR3. TCRdb reprocessed the multiplex PCR reads with MiXCR, giving one entry per CDR3 protein. The top ten hold around 8.1% of the sample, which has more than 600,000 distinct CDR3 sequences, roughly 17% seen once. Stable Graves' hyperthyroidism meant no ophthalmopathy progression within 18 months. Hyperthyroidism was newly diagnosed in patients aged 18 to 65 (duration under 2 months). This sequence was found in a young man with Graves' hyperthyroidism. What was sequenced was blood.

The CDR3 region is CSARSGTGWLQETQYF. For the CDR3, the DNA is TGCAGTGCTAGATCGGGGACAGGGTGGTTACAAGAGACCCAGTACTTC. The chain has TRBV20-1 and TRBJ2-5, with TRBD1 matching 9 bases. CDR1 and CDR2 (germline): DFQATT, SNEGSKA (reference sequence). The CDR3 extends over 16 amino acids. Trimming at V came to 2 bases and at J to 2 bases, leaving 9 bases not matched to a gene.